A single sample is the source of the 30 T cell receptor beta chains below, sequenced in a study of T-cell memory formation after mild COVID-19. TCRdb itself ran the 5' RACE reads through MiXCR, one entry per CDR3 protein. The data show around 340,000 distinct CDR3 sequences, with 10% to 15% seen just once and roughly a fifth held by the top ten. Sequences were obtained from PBMCs or a T cell subset sorted from them (not recorded which). Receptors originate from a man aged 18 to 29 who had mild COVID-19 (a few samples of this study predate the infection). Cell type and time point are not known.

The V and J genes are TRBV4-3 and TRBJ2-1; 7 bases agree with TRBD2. This CDR3 spans 18 amino acids. The V gene's germline CDR1 is LGHNA and CDR2 YSLEER. Losses at the gene ends were 1 base for V and 8 bases for J; bases not matched to a gene: 17. CDR3 sequence (DNA): TGCGCCAGCAGCCAAGCTCAACGTCGGGGCGGGGGTATCCATGAGCAGTTCTTC. Protein product: CASSQAQRRGGGIHEQFF.

The chain links TRBV20-1 to TRBJ2-3, with a weak D call TRBD2 (7 bases). Trimming stripped 5 bases from V and 4 bases from J, with 19 bases between. The CDR3 has 15 amino acids. Germline CDR1 DFQATT, CDR2 SNEGSKA (reference sequence). Here the CDR3 reads CSALPWGGAADTQYF. CDR3 coding DNA: TGCAGTGCTCTCCCTTGGGGGGGGGCCGCAGATACGCAGTATTTT.

This clonotype has just a few counts. The gene calls are TRBV5-4 and TRBJ1-2; 12 bases align to TRBD1. The CDR3 sequence is 15 residues long. Germline V gene sequence: CDR1 SGHNT, CDR2 YYREEE (reference sequence). V lost 0 bases to trimming and J lost 7 bases; unmatched junction nucleotides: 4. The CDR3 sequence: CASSLVGTGGSGYTF. Written as DNA, the CDR3 is TGTGCCAGCAGCTTGGTAGGGACAGGGGGCTCTGGCTACACCTTC.

This chain connects TRBV6-2 or TRBV6-3 to TRBJ2-1; 10 bases agree with TRBD1. CDR3 size: 15 residues. The V segment lost 6 bases and the J segment 3 bases; nucleotides outside the gene matches: 5. CDR1 and CDR2 from the germline V gene are MNHEY and SVGEGT. The CDR3 region is CASRPRDRGYNEQFF. The CDR3 coding sequence is TGTGCCAGCAGGCCGCGGGACAGGGGCTACAATGAGCAGTTCTTC.

This clonotype was seen only a few times. The chain employs TRBV23-1 and TRBJ2-1; 11 nucleotides line up with TRBD1. TRBV23-1 falls under the ORF class, with uncertain function. There are 16 residues in the CDR3. V dropped 1 base and J dropped 3; count of bases not matched to a gene: 2. DNA of the CDR3: TGCGCCAGCAGTCAATTGGGACAGGGGGGCTACAATGAGCAGTTCTTC. Encoded protein: CASSQLGQGGYNEQFF.

This clonotype was recorded a few times. The J gene is TRBJ1-1, the V gene TRBV7-9, with D perhaps matching TRBD1 (6 bases). Trimming removed 7 bases at V and 4 bases at J, with 7 bases between. This CDR3 comprises 11 residues. The germline CDR1 and CDR2 sequences are SEHNR and FQNEAQ (reference sequence). The CDR3 spells CASTGVTEAFF. In DNA, the CDR3 is TGTGCCAGCACAGGGGTCACTGAAGCTTTCTTT.

This clonotype was observed a handful of times. CDR3 in DNA: TGTGCCAGCAGCCGTACAACTAATGAAAAACTGTTTTTT. Its protein product is CASSRTTNEKLFF. The gene calls are TRBV11-2 and TRBJ1-4; D gene uncertain. From germline, CDR1 is SGHAT and CDR2 FQNNGV. The CDR3 loop spans 13 amino acids. Trimming pared 5 bases from V and 0 bases from J, leaving 4 bases between.

This clonotype has a handful of counts. V gene TRBV7-6 combines with J gene TRBJ2-1; 10 bases line up with TRBD2. This CDR3 has 17 amino acids. Germline V gene sequence: CDR1 SGHVS, CDR2 FNYEAQ. With 5 bases clipped from V and 8 bases from J, the junction kept 15 bases outside the gene matches. The CDR3 DNA reads TGTGCCAGCAGCCCCCGACTAGCTAGCGGGGGTAGTCATGAGCAGTTCTTC. Residues: CASSPRLASGGSHEQFF.

In this sample, this clonotype turned up a few times. The gene calls are TRBV5-1 and TRBJ1-1; a weak D match, TRBD1 (6 bases). Trimming shortened V by 3 bases and J by 1 base, and 13 bases separated the two germline ends. CDR1 and CDR2 from the germline V gene are SGHRS and YFSETQ. This CDR3 contains 15 residues. CDR3 protein: CASSSLTGKNTEAFF. CDR3 bases: TGCGCCAGCAGCTCACTTACAGGGAAGAACACTGAAGCTTTCTTT.

This rearrangement joins TRBV6-5 to TRBJ2-3; TRBD2 matches at 8 bases. CDR3 length: 14 amino acids. Germline CDR1 and CDR2: MNHEY and SVGAGI. V was pared by 5 bases and J by 6 bases, with 7 bases of the junction left unmatched. Written as DNA, the CDR3 is TGTGCCAGCAGTACCGGGGGGGACACCGATACGCAGTATTTT. It is translated as CASSTGGDTDTQYF.

This chain links TRBV7-8 with TRBJ1-2, with D possibly TRBD1 on 6 matching bases. Looked up from germline, CDR1 is SGHVS and CDR2 is FQNEAQ. Trimming took 0 bases from V and 8 from J, leaving 19 bases between them. The CDR3 extends over 16 amino acids. CDR3 amino acids: CASSLANLAGVQGYTF. DNA of the CDR3: TGTGCCAGCAGCTTAGCAAATCTGGCAGGGGTGCAAGGCTACACCTTC.

The V and J genes are TRBV9 and TRBJ2-1; 11 bases map to TRBD2. The CDR3 is 15 residues long. J was trimmed by 9 bases and V by 0 bases; bases with no gene match: 5. Germline CDR1 reads SGDLS; CDR2 reads YYNGEE. CDR3 amino acids: CASSVVSGRGSEQFF. The CDR3 DNA follows: TGTGCCAGCAGCGTAGTTAGCGGGAGGGGGAGTGAGCAGTTCTTC. Combining the CDR3 with reference TRBV9 and TRBJ2-1 gives the whole variable domain DSGVTQTPKHLITATGQRVTLRCSPRSGDLSVYWYQQSLDQGLQFLIQYYNGEERAKGNILERFSAQQFPDLHSELNLSSLELGDSALYFCASSVVSGRGSEQFFGPGTRLTVL.

The sample holds a few counts of this clonotype. The rearrangement links TRBV7-9 to TRBJ1-4; TRBD1 might be the D (6 bases). The V end was cut by 5 bases, the J end by 10 bases, with 14 bases between. The CDR3 runs to 13 residues. Looked up from germline, CDR1 is SEHNR and CDR2 is FQNEAQ (reference sequence). CDR3 sequence (DNA): TGTGCCAGCAGCCCCTACAGGGAGGGAAAACTGTTTTTT. This encodes CASSPYREGKLFF.

The chain has TRBV10-2 and TRBJ2-6; D remains unclear. Germline lookup yields CDR1 WSHSY and CDR2 SAAADI. Trimming shortened V by 6 bases and J by 1 base, and 4 bases separated the two germline ends. The CDR3 is 13 amino acids. The CDR3 region is CASRRSGANVLTF. Here the CDR3 DNA reads TGCGCCAGCAGGCGTTCTGGGGCCAACGTCCTGACTTTC.

This clonotype was picked up many times. V gene TRBV29-1 combines with J gene TRBJ2-3, with D maybe TRBD2 (5 bases). Germline V CDR1 and CDR2: SQVTM, ANQGSEA. The CDR3 loop spans 12 amino acids. V was shortened by 6 bases and J by 4 bases, with 11 bases between the two germline ends. The CDR3 sequence: CSVAGRADTQYF. DNA for the CDR3: TGCAGCGTGGCGGGCCGGGCAGATACGCAGTATTTT.

The V and J genes are TRBV7-2 and TRBJ2-1; D is perhaps TRBD2 (5 bases). Germline V gene sequence: CDR1 SGHTA, CDR2 FQGNSA. The CDR3 has 16 residues. Trimming removed 4 bases at V and 4 bases at J, with 17 bases between. The CDR3 sequence is CASSSFLMSGYNEQFF. Written as DNA, the CDR3 is TGTGCCAGCAGCTCCTTCCTTATGTCGGGGTACAATGAGCAGTTCTTC.

This clonotype was detected a few times. This chain joins TRBV12-3 or TRBV12-4 and TRBJ2-5; D might be TRBD1 or TRBD2, each matching 5 bases. The length of the CDR3 is 12 residues. V lost 6 bases and J lost 5, with 10 bases in between. CDR3 nucleotides: TGTGCCAGCAGGGGGGTTTACGAGACCCAGTACTTC. Protein sequence: CASRGVYETQYF.

This clonotype was found a few times. The rearrangement uses TRBV27 and TRBJ2-7; 7 bases map to TRBD2. V lost 5 bases to trimming and J lost 3 bases; unmatched junction nucleotides: 10. Germline loops: CDR1 MNHEY, CDR2 SMNVEV (reference sequence). The CDR3 runs 15 residues. The CDR3 bases are TGTGCCAGCAGTCCCCCGGGGGGATGGGGCTACGAGCAGTACTTC. Encoded protein: CASSPPGGWGYEQYF.

Only one count was recorded for this clonotype. The chain uses TRBV6-5 and TRBJ1-3; D remains ambiguous. The CDR3 is 15 residues long. The germline V gene has CDR1 MNHEY and CDR2 SVGAGI. The V and J ends lost 8 bases and 0 bases respectively, with 14 bases between them. CDR3 nucleotide sequence: TGTGCCAGCGCCTCGGTGGCGAGCTCTGGAAACACCATATATTTT. It translates to CASASVASSGNTIYF.

The chain couples TRBV4-1 to TRBJ1-5; D is unresolved. The length of the CDR3 is 17 residues. The V end lost 4 bases, the J end lost 5 bases, and 21 bases lay between the germline ends. Germline V lookup: CDR1 MGHRA, CDR2 YSYEKL. CDR3 in DNA: TGCGCCAGCAGCCGGGCCAATAGTGATATAAGTTATCAGCCCCAGCATTTT. Translating it yields CASSRANSDISYQPQHF.

At least ten counts were recorded for this clonotype. CDR3 in DNA: TGCGCCAGCAGCTGGGACAGGGGGTACGAGCAGTACTTC. This gives the protein CASSWDRGYEQYF. The V and J genes are TRBV5-1 and TRBJ2-7; the match to TRBD1 covers 11 bases. Germline V gene sequence: CDR1 SGHRS, CDR2 YFSETQ. Germline trimming cut 3 bases from V and 4 bases from J; bases unmatched to any gene: 0. CDR3 length: 13 amino acids.

At least ten counts were recorded for this clonotype. The genes are TRBV7-6 and TRBJ2-7; possible D gene TRBD1, 5 bases. V shed 5 bases and J shed 5 bases, with 10 bases lying between them. The CDR3 has 12 amino acids. Germline CDR1 SGHVS, CDR2 FNYEAQ. CDR3 sequence: CASSRTGNEQYF. CDR3 in DNA: TGTGCCAGCAGCCGTACAGGAAACGAGCAGTACTTC.

About this clonotype itself: Germline and junction disagree at one end, which may indicate a read error. The V gene is TRBV7-9, the J gene TRBJ2-1; D is ambiguous. Germline values: CDR1 SEHNR, CDR2 FQNEAQ (reference sequence). The CDR3 has 12 amino acids. The CDR3 region has the DNA TGTGCCGGCAGCTTAGGCAGCAATGAGCAGTTCTTC. Its protein is CAGSLGSNEQFF.

The chain couples TRBV9 to TRBJ2-2; 9 bases fit TRBD1. Germline lookup yields CDR1 SGDLS and CDR2 YYNGEE. After removal of 3 bases from V and 5 bases from J, the junction contained 11 bases not matched to a gene. The CDR3 loop spans 17 amino acids. CDR3 sequence reads: CASSAPQQGASTGELFF. The CDR3 bases are TGTGCCAGCAGCGCACCCCAACAGGGGGCGAGTACCGGGGAGCTGTTTTTT. Combining the CDR3 with reference TRBV9 and TRBJ2-2 gives the whole variable domain DSGVTQTPKHLITATGQRVTLRCSPRSGDLSVYWYQQSLDQGLQFLIQYYNGEERAKGNILERFSAQQFPDLHSELNLSSLELGDSALYFCASSAPQQGASTGELFFGEGSRLTVL.

The table lists this clonotype with a few counts. The chain employs TRBV4-1 and TRBJ2-7; tentatively, D is TRBD2 (6 bases). V lost 2 bases to trimming and J lost 5 bases, with 10 bases between them. This CDR3 has 13 residues. Germline lookup yields CDR1 MGHRA and CDR2 YSYEKL. The CDR3 bases are TGCGCCAGCAGCCAACCTCCGGGGGACGAGCAGTACTTC. The encoded protein is CASSQPPGDEQYF.

Ten or more counts support this clonotype. The chain carries TRBV27 and TRBJ1-1; maybe TRBD1 (6 bases). The CDR3 runs 14 residues. V was pared by 2 bases and J by 5 bases, with 12 bases between. Germline V lookup: CDR1 MNHEY, CDR2 SMNVEV (reference sequence). CDR3 nucleotide sequence: TGTGCCAGCAGTTTACAGGGGAGAGGGACTGAAGCTTTCTTT. This gives the protein CASSLQGRGTEAFF.

This clonotype has a handful of counts. The V call is TRBV11-2, the J call TRBJ1-4; D gene unclear. The CDR3 is 15 amino acids. Trimming cost V 4 bases and J 8 bases, with 17 bases left between them. Germline CDR1 and CDR2: SGHAT and FQNNGV. The CDR3 region is CASSSKSELREKLFF. The CDR3 nucleotides are TGTGCCAGCAGCTCCAAGTCTGAGCTAAGGGAAAAACTGTTTTTT.

V is TRBV7-9 and J is TRBJ2-5; 7 bases agree with TRBD2. Germline-derived CDR1 and CDR2 are SEHNR and FQNEAQ (reference sequence). The CDR3 consists of 16 residues. V lost 3 bases and J lost 2; bases outside the gene matches: 9. The CDR3 protein is CASSLKGGAFQETQYF. The CDR3 DNA reads as TGTGCCAGCAGCTTGAAGGGAGGGGCCTTTCAAGAGACCCAGTACTTC.

V gene TRBV7-6 combines with J gene TRBJ2-7; D is perhaps TRBD1 (6 bases). V shed 0 bases and J shed 2 bases, with 8 bases lying between them. CDR3 size: 14 residues. Germline V CDR1 and CDR2: SGHVS, FNYEAQ. The CDR3 spells CASSLAQGTYEQYF. The CDR3 nucleotides read TGTGCCAGCAGCTTAGCACAGGGAACCTACGAGCAGTACTTC.

Only a few counts were recorded for this clonotype. The chain uses TRBV7-6 and TRBJ2-7; the D gene could be TRBD1 or TRBD2 (5 bases each). From germline, CDR1 is SGHVS and CDR2 FNYEAQ. This CDR3 comprises 15 residues. Trimming took 5 bases from V and 7 from J, leaving 21 bases between them. For the CDR3, the DNA is TGTGCCAGCAGCCCGGGGCCTTTAGATCACACAGAGCAGTACTTC. The encoded protein is CASSPGPLDHTEQYF.